The 21 T cell receptor beta chains presented below share a single source sample, sequenced in a study of identical twins. TCRdb reprocessed the 5' RACE reads via MiXCR and lists one record per CDR3 protein. In the table there are some 1,700,000 distinct CDR3 sequences, around a third of which are singletons. The sequencing sample was made of cord blood. Receptors originate from a newborn girl in good health.

In this sample, this clonotype turned up many times. The V gene is TRBV12-3 or TRBV12-4, the J gene TRBJ2-3, with TRBD1 as a possible D gene (5 bases). V lost 5 bases to trimming and J lost 4 bases, with 10 bases between them. The CDR3 sequence is 13 residues long. DNA for the CDR3: TGTGCCAGCAGTCGCAGGGAAGCAGATACGCAGTATTTT. Encoded protein: CASSRREADTQYF.

This clonotype was detected a few times. The chain uses TRBV12-3 or TRBV12-4 and TRBJ1-1; no clear D gene. The length of the CDR3 is 16 residues. Trimming took 6 bases from V and 1 from J, leaving 18 bases between them. The CDR3 DNA reads TGTGCCAGCAGGGCCTCCGTGGAAAAAGGGAACACTGAAGCTTTCTTT. Translating it yields CASRASVEKGNTEAFF.

This clonotype was counted a few times. The chain recombines TRBV7-9 with TRBJ1-5, with 7 bases aligning to TRBD1. The germline V gene has CDR1 SEHNR and CDR2 FQNEAQ (reference sequence). The CDR3 totals 14 residues. The junction had 7 bases not matched to a gene; V was cut back by 5 bases and J by 6 bases. In DNA form, the CDR3 reads TGTGCCAGCAGCCAACAGGGGTCGGTTCAGCCCCAGCATTTT. Encoded protein: CASSQQGSVQPQHF.

V is TRBV20-1 and J is TRBJ2-1; TRBD2 matches at 10 bases. V trimming: 4 bases; J trimming: 7 bases; junction bases outside the gene matches: 7. The length of the CDR3 is 14 residues. In germline, CDR1 is DFQATT, CDR2 SNEGSKA (reference sequence). Here the CDR3 DNA reads TGCAGTGCTATCAGCGGGAGGGCCGAAAATGAGCAGTTCTTC. Translated: CSAISGRAENEQFF.

This clonotype was detected a few times. The chain employs TRBV20-1 and TRBJ2-4; tentatively, D is TRBD1 (6 bases). The V and J ends lost 5 bases and 4 bases respectively, with 15 bases between them. This CDR3 has 14 residues. Germline V gene data show CDR1 as DFQATT and CDR2 as SNEGSKA (reference sequence). This CDR3 reads CSAGRPGAKNIQYF. The CDR3 bases are TGCAGTGCTGGGCGGCCAGGGGCGAAAAACATTCAGTACTTC.

The CDR3: CASSQDSGTFLYGYTF. The CDR3 DNA reads as TGCGCCAGCAGCCAAGATTCCGGAACGTTTCTCTATGGCTACACCTTC. V gene TRBV4-1 combines with J gene TRBJ1-2; D ambiguous. The CDR3 length is 16 residues. Germline values: CDR1 MGHRA, CDR2 YSYEKL. The V end lost 0 bases, the J end lost 4 bases, and 15 bases lay between the germline ends.

Points on this clonotype: The junction does not match germline at one end; this may be a read error. The chain uses TRBV13 and TRBJ2-1; 7 bases fit TRBD1. Germline V CDR1 and CDR2: PRHDT, FYEKMQ (reference sequence). The CDR3 is made up of 17 amino acids. The CDR3 nucleotides read TGTGCCAGCAGCTTAGTCCGCAGGGGGAGCCGCCACAATGAGCGGTTCTTC. It is translated as CASSLVRRGSRHNERFF.

This clonotype was detected only a few times. V is TRBV10-3 and J is TRBJ2-3; TRBD2 aligns across 12 bases. The length of the CDR3 is 16 residues. V was pared by 9 bases and J by 6 bases, with 13 bases of the junction left unmatched. The germline V gene encodes CDR1 ENHRY and CDR2 SYGVKD. The CDR3 sequence is CAMAGGLAGPPDTQYF. CDR3 in DNA: TGTGCCATGGCCGGGGGACTAGCGGGCCCTCCGGATACGCAGTATTTT.

About this clonotype itself: The junction and the germline gene differ at one end; a read error may be behind it. The rearrangement joins TRBV28 to TRBJ2-1, with 8 bases lining up with TRBD1. The CDR3 loop spans 15 amino acids. The germline V gene has CDR1 MDHEN and CDR2 SYDVKM. CDR3 nucleotide sequence: TGTGTCAGCACTTCCCTGGACAGGGATCCCAATGAGCAGTTCTTC. Amino acid sequence: CVSTSLDRDPNEQFF.

This clonotype came up many times. The CDR3 is CASSLFTGPRIYEQYF. CDR3 coding DNA: TGTGCCAGCAGTCTTTTTACCGGACCGCGGATCTACGAGCAGTACTTC. This chain links TRBV6-5 with TRBJ2-7; D is unclear. V gave up 5 bases and J gave up 3 bases, with 20 bases separating them. Germline V gene data show CDR1 as MNHEY and CDR2 as SVGAGI. CDR3 length: 16 amino acids.

This chain links TRBV2 with TRBJ1-4, with D maybe TRBD1 (5 bases). Trimming removed 5 bases from V and 3 bases from J, with 10 bases in between. Germline CDR1 is SNHLY and CDR2 is FYNNEI. The CDR3 runs to 14 residues. CDR3 nucleotide sequence: TGTGCCAGCAGTCCTTACAGGCCTAATGAAAAACTGTTTTTT. Encoded protein: CASSPYRPNEKLFF. The whole variable domain, remainder taken from reference TRBV2 and TRBJ1-4, is EPEVTQTPSHQVTQMGQEVILRCVPISNHLYFYWYRQILGQKVEFLVSFYNNEISEKSEIFDDQFSVERPDGSNFTLKIRSTKLEDSAMYFCASSPYRPNEKLFFGSGTQLSVL.

This chain uses TRBV6-8 with TRBJ2-5, with TRBD2 matching over 10 bases. The J call may be wrong; the DNA end is better matched by TRBJ2-1. Germline-derived CDR1 and CDR2 are MNHGY and SAAAGT. CDR3 size: 15 residues. The CDR3 sequence: CASSSTGLAQETQFF. The CDR3 nucleotides read TGTGCCAGCAGTTCTACGGGACTAGCGCAAGAGACCCAGTTCTTC.

This clonotype was seen a few times. The genes are TRBV20-1 and TRBJ1-6, with D possibly being TRBD1 (5 bases). Per germline, CDR1 DFQATT and CDR2 SNEGSKA (reference sequence). The CDR3 contains 13 residues. The ends were cut back, 5 bases at V and 4 bases at J, with 9 bases in the middle. CDR3 region: CSASDIYNSPLHF. CDR3 nucleotide sequence: TGCAGTGCTTCGGACATATATAATTCACCCCTCCACTTT.

This clonotype was seen only a few times. The chain uses TRBV20-1 and TRBJ2-3, with TRBD2 matching over 7 bases. The CDR3 is 12 amino acids. CDR1 is DFQATT and CDR2 is SNEGSKA in the germline V gene (reference sequence). Trimming removed 1 base from V and 11 bases from J; junction bases left unmatched: 6. CDR3 coding DNA: TGCAGTGCTAGAGCGGGAGGTCACATGCAGTATTTT. This codes for CSARAGGHMQYF.

V and J are TRBV20-1 and TRBJ2-4; 12 bases align to TRBD2. The tail of the sequence fits TRBJ2-5 better, so the J call may be wrong. Germline V lookup: CDR1 DFQATT, CDR2 SNEGSKA (reference sequence). CDR3 length equals 18 residues. The CDR3 nucleotides are TGCAGTGCTAGCCGAGCCGGGACTAGCGGGTTCTTTCAGGAGACCCAGTACTTC. Translating it yields CSASRAGTSGFFQETQYF.

This chain uses TRBV5-3 with TRBJ2-2; 13 bases line up with TRBD2. TRBV5-3 falls under the ORF class, with uncertain function. The CDR3 runs to 20 residues. Here the CDR3 reads CAVQGTGQGLAGRNTGELFF. The DNA for the CDR3 is TGTGCTGTCCAGGGTACAGGACAGGGACTAGCGGGACGGAACACCGGGGAGCTGTTTTTT.

This sequence joins TRBV12-3 or TRBV12-4 and TRBJ2-1; D unclear. The CDR3 is 13 residues long. V lost 5 bases and J lost 8, with 13 bases in between. Here the CDR3 DNA reads TGTGCCAGCAGTCCTGGCGCCGCCTATGAGCAGTTCTTC. Amino acids: CASSPGAAYEQFF.

This clonotype appeared a few times. The chain carries TRBV27 and TRBJ1-2; unclear D gene. Trimming took 6 bases from V and 1 from J, leaving 21 bases between them. This CDR3 spans 17 amino acids. Germline loops: CDR1 MNHEY, CDR2 SMNVEV (reference sequence). The CDR3 is CASSPTIQLTVNYGYTF. DNA of the CDR3: TGTGCCAGCAGCCCCACCATCCAACTGACCGTTAACTATGGCTACACCTTC.

This sequence joins TRBV3-1 and TRBJ2-2; 8 bases agree with TRBD1. This CDR3 has 16 residues. Germline V CDR1 and CDR2: LGHDT, YNNKEL (reference sequence). The J segment lost 6 bases and the V segment lost 1 base, leaving 7 bases of the junction unmatched. The CDR3 DNA follows: TGTGCCAGCAGCCAAGCTATCTTACAGGGGGCCGGGGAGCTGTTTTTT. This sequence encodes CASSQAILQGAGELFF.

The genes are TRBV20-1 and TRBJ2-4; 7 bases agree with TRBD2. Judging by the DNA end, TRBJ2-7 fits better; the J call may be wrong. The CDR3 extends over 13 amino acids. Germline loops: CDR1 DFQATT, CDR2 SNEGSKA (reference sequence). This chain's CDR3 is CSAREASGNEQYF. CDR3 in DNA: TGCAGTGCTAGAGAGGCCAGCGGGAACGAGCAGTACTTC.

The chain joins TRBV7-9 to TRBJ2-2; 11 bases fit TRBD2. The V and J ends lost 8 bases and 2 bases, in that order; junction bases with no gene match: 7. The CDR3 extends over 16 amino acids. From germline, CDR1 is SEHNR and CDR2 FQNEAQ (reference sequence). This chain's CDR3 is CASSGTSGFNTGELFF. In nucleotides, the CDR3 is TGTGCCAGCTCCGGGACTAGCGGATTTAACACCGGGGAGCTGTTTTTT.